The clone carrying this T cell receptor (beta chain) appeared a single time. Its antigen is not known. Likely a read error: the CDR3 ends without its conserved phenylalanine or tryptophan. These data belong to a study of T-cell reconstitution after alpha-beta-depleted transplantation in children. Study-wide points: Hyperexpanded clones declined; after one year, newly produced T cells mostly supplied diversity. High day-60 TCRbeta diversity in some patients came from surviving recipient T cells and thymic progenitors. As was reported, about two months after transplant, alpha-beta T cells came from several hundred expanded graft clones.

Construction of the TCRbeta library involved unique molecular identifiers. TCRdb ran MiXCR on the PCR reads and lists one entry per CDR3 protein. This sample has about 870,000 distinct CDR3 sequences, with 16% found just once. V lost 4 bases and J lost 0; bases outside the gene matches: 16. Per the germline V gene, CDR1 is SGHRS and CDR2 is YFSETQ. The CDR3 length is 19 residues. This sequence originates from a male patient younger than 18 who had a stem cell transplant for acute lymphoblastic leukemia, so the T cells may come from the graft donor. The chain uses TRBV5-1 and TRBJ2-1, with TRBD1 identical over 7 bases. This specimen was PBMCs, mostly from graft donor cells, taken 360 days after TCRalphabeta/CD19-depleted stem cell transplant. CDR3 in amino acids: CASSPIRDRVLYSYNEQFS. The CDR3 nucleotides are TGCGCCAGCAGCCCGATTCGTGACAGGGTATTATACTCCTACAATGAGCAGTTCTCC.